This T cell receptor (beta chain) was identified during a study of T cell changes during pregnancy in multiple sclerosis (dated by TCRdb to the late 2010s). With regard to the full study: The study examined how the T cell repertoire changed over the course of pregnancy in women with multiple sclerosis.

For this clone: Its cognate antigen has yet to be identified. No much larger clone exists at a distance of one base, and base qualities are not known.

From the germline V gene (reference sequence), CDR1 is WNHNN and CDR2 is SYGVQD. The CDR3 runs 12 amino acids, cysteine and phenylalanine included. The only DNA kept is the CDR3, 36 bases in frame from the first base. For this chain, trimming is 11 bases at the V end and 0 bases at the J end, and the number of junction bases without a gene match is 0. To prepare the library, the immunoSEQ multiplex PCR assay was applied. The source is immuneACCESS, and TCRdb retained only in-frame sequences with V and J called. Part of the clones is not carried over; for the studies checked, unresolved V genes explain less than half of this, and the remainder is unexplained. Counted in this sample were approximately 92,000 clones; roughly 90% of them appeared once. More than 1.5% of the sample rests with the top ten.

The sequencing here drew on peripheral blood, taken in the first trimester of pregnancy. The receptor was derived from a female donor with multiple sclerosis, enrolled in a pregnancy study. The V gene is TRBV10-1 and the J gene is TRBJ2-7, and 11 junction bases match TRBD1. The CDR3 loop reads CAGQGASYEQYF. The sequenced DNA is TGCGCCGGACAGGGGGCCTCCTACGAGCAGTACTTC.